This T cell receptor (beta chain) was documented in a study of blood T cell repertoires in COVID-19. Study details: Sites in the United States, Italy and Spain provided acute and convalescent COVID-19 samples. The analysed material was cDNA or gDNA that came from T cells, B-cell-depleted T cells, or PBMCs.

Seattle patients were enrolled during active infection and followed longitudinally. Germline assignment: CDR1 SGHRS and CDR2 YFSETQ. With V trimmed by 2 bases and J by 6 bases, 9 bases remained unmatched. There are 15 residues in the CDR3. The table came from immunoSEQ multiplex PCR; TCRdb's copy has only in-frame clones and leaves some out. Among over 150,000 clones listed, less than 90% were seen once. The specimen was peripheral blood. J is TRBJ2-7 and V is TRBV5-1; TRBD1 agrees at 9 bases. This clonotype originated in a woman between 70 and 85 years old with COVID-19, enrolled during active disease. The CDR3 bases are TGCGCCAGCAGCTTAATCGGGACAGGGTCTGGCGAGCAGTACTTC. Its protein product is CASSLIGTGSGEQYF.